This TCR beta chain appears in the sequencing data of a study of cytomegalovirus exposure and HLA in healthy donors. On the study more broadly: The Caucasian-associated ancestry cluster held less than 85% of 300 to 450 genotyped donors. Points from the study as a whole: What a later analysis showed was that several of the most significant clusters appeared linked to common viral pathogens.

This PCR relied on a set of 60 Vbeta primers and 13 Jbeta primers. Profiling relied on immunoSEQ multiplex PCR, and the TCRdb table lists in-frame clones only, not all of them. The sample yields about 35,000 clones, 75% to 90% seen once. The V gene lost 5 bases and the J gene lost 0 bases, with 11 bases spanning the gap. Germline CDR1 is MNHEY and CDR2 is SVGAGI. The CDR3 has 15 amino acids. Remarks on this clone: Its antigen is not known.

The source material was PBMCs. This chain links TRBV6-5 with TRBJ1-5; a possible D gene is TRBD1 (6 bases). The origin of this receptor is a male donor in good health and CMV-seronegative. The CDR3 region is CASSARGFSNQPQHF. In nucleotides, the CDR3 is TGTGCCAGCAGTGCCAGGGGCTTTAGCAATCAGCCCCAGCATTTT.